A selection of T cell receptor beta chains follows, all from one sample in a study of blood T cell repertoires in COVID-19. The repertoire was sequenced with immunoSEQ multiplex PCR; TCRdb's copy has only in-frame clones and lacks some. This sample has fewer than 150,000 clones, with roughly 88% found just once. The specimen was peripheral blood. The receptors shown here come from a human donor in a cohort sampled during active COVID-19. Both conserved end residues are part of each CDR3. A D gene is named only where the DNA matches it firmly. Some rows have no size entry. The others give once, few or many, or a class for an expanded clone.

J gene: TRBJ2-1; clone size: .; V gene: TRBV9; D gene: .; CDR3 protein: CASSVDQRLGGEQFF; CDR3 DNA: TGTGCCAGCAGCGTAGATCAGAGGCTGGGAGGTGAGCAGTTCTTC
J gene: TRBJ2-7; clone size: .; V gene: TRBV4-2; D gene: TRBD1; CDR3 protein: CASSQDSGTGAYEQYF; CDR3 DNA: TGTGCCAGCAGCCAAGATTCCGGGACAGGGGCCTACGAGCAGTACTTC
J gene: TRBJ1-4; clone size: .; V gene: TRBV18; D gene: .; CDR3 protein: CASSPALNEKLFF; CDR3 DNA: TGTGCCAGCTCACCCGCACTAAATGAAAAACTGTTTTTT
J gene: TRBJ1-1; clone size: .; V gene: TRBV30; D gene: TRBD1; CDR3 protein: CAWSLDRGVTEAFF; CDR3 DNA: TGTGCCTGGAGCCTAGACAGGGGAGTCACTGAAGCTTTCTTT
J gene: TRBJ2-1; clone size: .; V gene: TRBV7-7; D gene: .; CDR3 protein: CASSLGAGAYNEQFF; CDR3 DNA: TGTGCTAGCAGCTTAGGTGCAGGGGCGTACAATGAGCAGTTCTTC
J gene: TRBJ2-7; clone size: .; V gene: TRBV7-9; D gene: .; CDR3 protein: CASSSGYRGASYEQYF; CDR3 DNA: TGTGCCAGCAGCTCCGGGTACCGTGGGGCCTCCTACGAGCAGTACTTC
J gene: TRBJ2-6; clone size: .; V gene: TRBV7-3; D gene: .; CDR3 protein: CASSLNGLPGANVLTF; CDR3 DNA: TGTGCCAGCAGCTTAAATGGTCTACCTGGGGCCAACGTCCTGACTTTC
J gene: TRBJ1-5; clone size: .; V gene: TRBV4-1; D gene: .; CDR3 protein: CASSQAPSNQPQHF; CDR3 DNA: TGCGCCAGCAGCCAAGCCCCCAGTAACCAGCCCCAGCATTTT
J gene: TRBJ2-1; clone size: .; V gene: TRBV5-8; D gene: TRBD2; CDR3 protein: CASSSGTSHTFSSYNEQFF; CDR3 DNA: TGTGCCAGCAGCTCCGGGACTAGCCATACTTTTAGCTCCTACAATGAGCAGTTCTTC
J gene: TRBJ1-5; clone size: .; V gene: TRBV9; D gene: .; CDR3 protein: CASSETGGNQPQHF; CDR3 DNA: TGTGCCAGCAGCGAGACAGGCGGCAATCAGCCCCAGCATTTT
J gene: TRBJ2-5; clone size: .; V gene: TRBV5-1; D gene: TRBD2; CDR3 protein: CASSLGVAGGQETQYF; CDR3 DNA: TGCGCCAGCAGCTTGGGAGTAGCGGGGGGCCAAGAGACCCAGTACTTC
J gene: TRBJ1-1; clone size: .; V gene: TRBV5-4; D gene: .; CDR3 protein: CASSFRGTEAFF; CDR3 DNA: TGTGCCAGCAGCTTTAGGGGCACTGAAGCTTTCTTT
J gene: TRBJ2-1; clone size: .; V gene: TRBV5-8; D gene: .; CDR3 protein: CASSLTRRSSYNEQFF; CDR3 DNA: TGTGCCAGCAGCTTGACGAGGAGGAGCTCCTACAATGAGCAGTTCTTC
J gene: TRBJ2-7; clone size: .; V gene: TRBV2; D gene: .; CDR3 protein: CASSEASGEQYF; CDR3 DNA: TGTGCCAGCAGTGAAGCGTCCGGGGAGCAGTACTTC
J gene: TRBJ2-7; clone size: .; V gene: TRBV12-3/TRBV12-4; D gene: .; CDR3 protein: CASSPSGDEQYF; CDR3 DNA: TGTGCCAGCAGTCCCTCCGGTGACGAGCAGTACTTC
J gene: TRBJ1-3; clone size: .; V gene: TRBV7-2; D gene: TRBD1; CDR3 protein: CASSRDRAGNTIYF; CDR3 DNA: TGTGCCAGCAGCAGGGACAGGGCAGGAAACACCATATATTTT
J gene: TRBJ1-5; clone size: .; V gene: TRBV27; D gene: TRBD1; CDR3 protein: CASRSTGGGQPQHF; CDR3 DNA: TGTGCCAGCAGGTCCACAGGGGGAGGTCAGCCCCAGCATTTT
J gene: TRBJ2-7; clone size: .; V gene: TRBV7-2; D gene: .; CDR3 protein: CASSLVGRAYEQYF; CDR3 DNA: TGTGCCAGCAGCTTAGTCGGCAGGGCCTACGAGCAGTACTTC
J gene: TRBJ1-5; clone size: .; V gene: TRBV23-1; D gene: .; CDR3 protein: CASSQDGRRLCSNQPQHF; CDR3 DNA: TGCGCCAGCAGCCAAGACGGCAGGAGACTATGCAGCAATCAGCCCCAGCATTTT
J gene: TRBJ2-7; clone size: once; V gene: TRBV2; D gene: .; CDR3 protein: CASSTGRRSSYEQYF; CDR3 DNA: TGTGCCAGCAGTACTGGACGGAGGAGCTCCTACGAGCAGTACTTC
J gene: TRBJ1-4; clone size: .; V gene: TRBV6-5; D gene: TRBD1; CDR3 protein: CASSHGEGANEKLFF; CDR3 DNA: TGTGCCAGCAGTCACGGCGAGGGGGCGAATGAAAAACTGTTTTTT
J gene: TRBJ2-7; clone size: .; V gene: TRBV9; D gene: TRBD1; CDR3 protein: CASSPRGQGGNEQYF; CDR3 DNA: TGTGCCAGCAGCCCTCGGGGACAGGGAGGGAACGAGCAGTACTTC
J gene: TRBJ1-1; clone size: .; V gene: TRBV7-6; D gene: .; CDR3 protein: CASSLRVGRATTEAFF; CDR3 DNA: TGTGCCAGCAGCTTACGGGTAGGGCGGGCTACCACTGAAGCTTTCTTT
J gene: TRBJ2-3; clone size: .; V gene: TRBV5-4; D gene: TRBD1; CDR3 protein: CASSHGQGLTSTDTQYF; CDR3 DNA: TGTGCCAGCAGCCACGGACAGGGCCTAACTAGCACAGATACGCAGTATTTT
J gene: TRBJ2-6; clone size: .; V gene: TRBV7-3; D gene: TRBD1; CDR3 protein: CASSPLRQGPPFSGANVLTF; CDR3 DNA: TGTGCCAGCAGTCCCCTACGACAGGGGCCCCCCTTCTCTGGGGCCAACGTCCTGACTTTC
J gene: TRBJ2-7; clone size: .; V gene: TRBV11-2; D gene: TRBD1; CDR3 protein: CASSPAGTALYEQYF; CDR3 DNA: TGTGCCAGCAGCCCGGCCGGGACAGCCCTCTACGAGCAGTACTTC